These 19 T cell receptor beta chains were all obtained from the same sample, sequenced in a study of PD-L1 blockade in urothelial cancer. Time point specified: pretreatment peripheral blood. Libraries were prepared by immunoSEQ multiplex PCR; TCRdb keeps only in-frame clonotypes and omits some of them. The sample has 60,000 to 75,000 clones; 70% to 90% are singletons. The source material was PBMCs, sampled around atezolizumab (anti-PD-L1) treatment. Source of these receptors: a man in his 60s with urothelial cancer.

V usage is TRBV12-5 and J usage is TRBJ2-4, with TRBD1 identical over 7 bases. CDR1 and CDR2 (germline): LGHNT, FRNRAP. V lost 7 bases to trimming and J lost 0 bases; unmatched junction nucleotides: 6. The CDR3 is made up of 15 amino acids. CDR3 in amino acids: CASVRDSVAKNIQYF. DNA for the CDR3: TGTGCTAGTGTCCGGGACAGTGTAGCCAAAAACATTCAGTACTTC. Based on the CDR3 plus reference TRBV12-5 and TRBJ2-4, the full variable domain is DARVTQTPRHKVTEMGQEVTMRCQPILGHNTVFWYRQTMMQGLELLAYFRNRAPLDDSGMPKDRFSAEMPDATLATLKIQPSEPRDSAVYFCASVRDSVAKNIQYFGAGTRLSVL.

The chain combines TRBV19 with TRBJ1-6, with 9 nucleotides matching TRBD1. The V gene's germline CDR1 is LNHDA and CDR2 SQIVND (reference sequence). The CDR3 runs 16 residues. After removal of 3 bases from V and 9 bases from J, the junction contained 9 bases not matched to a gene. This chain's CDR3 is CASSIGTGSGGSPLHF. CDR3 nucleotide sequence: TGTGCCAGTAGTATCGGGACAGGGAGTGGTGGTTCACCCCTCCACTTT.

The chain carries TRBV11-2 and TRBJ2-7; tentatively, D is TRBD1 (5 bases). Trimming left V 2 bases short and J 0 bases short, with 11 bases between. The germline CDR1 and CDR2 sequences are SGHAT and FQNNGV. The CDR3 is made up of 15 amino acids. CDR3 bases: TGTGCCAGCAGCTTATCACAGGTCAGCTCCTACGAGCAGTACTTC. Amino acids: CASSLSQVSSYEQYF.

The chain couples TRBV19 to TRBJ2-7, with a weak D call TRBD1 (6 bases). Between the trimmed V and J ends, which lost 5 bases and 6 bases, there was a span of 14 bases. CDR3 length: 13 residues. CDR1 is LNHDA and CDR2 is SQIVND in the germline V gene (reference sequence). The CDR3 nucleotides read TGTGCCAGTAGTTTTACAGGGAGAGGCGAGCAGTACTTC. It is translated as CASSFTGRGEQYF.

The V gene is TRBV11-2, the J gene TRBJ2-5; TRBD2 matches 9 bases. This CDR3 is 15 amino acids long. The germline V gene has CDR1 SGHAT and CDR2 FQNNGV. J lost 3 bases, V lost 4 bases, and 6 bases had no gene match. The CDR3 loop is CASSYLAGSEETQYF. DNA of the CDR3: TGTGCCAGCAGCTACCTAGCGGGGAGCGAAGAGACCCAGTACTTC.

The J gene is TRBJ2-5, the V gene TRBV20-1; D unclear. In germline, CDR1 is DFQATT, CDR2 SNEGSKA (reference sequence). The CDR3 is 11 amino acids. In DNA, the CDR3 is TGCAGCAGTTTGGCTCAAGAGACCCAGTACTTC. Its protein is CSSLAQETQYF.

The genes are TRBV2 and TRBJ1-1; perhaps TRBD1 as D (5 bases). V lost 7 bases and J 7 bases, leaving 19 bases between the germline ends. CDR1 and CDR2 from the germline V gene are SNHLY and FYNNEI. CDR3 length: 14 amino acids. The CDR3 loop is CASTSVAGRVEAFF. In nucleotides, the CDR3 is TGTGCCAGCACCTCGGTGGCGGGGCGTGTTGAAGCTTTCTTT.

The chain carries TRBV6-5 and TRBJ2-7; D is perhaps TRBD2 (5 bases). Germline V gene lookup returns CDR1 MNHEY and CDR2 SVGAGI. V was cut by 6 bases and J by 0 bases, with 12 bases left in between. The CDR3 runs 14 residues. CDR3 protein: CASRTRDLSYEQYF. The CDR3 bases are TGTGCCAGCAGGACTCGGGATCTCTCCTACGAGCAGTACTTC.

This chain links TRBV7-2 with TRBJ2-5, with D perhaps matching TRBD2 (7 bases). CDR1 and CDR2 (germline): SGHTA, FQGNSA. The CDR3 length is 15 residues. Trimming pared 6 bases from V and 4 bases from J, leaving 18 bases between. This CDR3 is CASRKGGDLGETQYF. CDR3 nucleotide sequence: TGTGCCAGCAGAAAAGGGGGGGACTTGGGAGAGACCCAGTACTTC.

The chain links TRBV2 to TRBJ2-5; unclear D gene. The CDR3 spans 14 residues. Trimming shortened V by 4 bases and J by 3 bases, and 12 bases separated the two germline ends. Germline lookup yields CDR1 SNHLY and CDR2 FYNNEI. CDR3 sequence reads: CASSGSSREETQYF. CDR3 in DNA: TGTGCCAGCAGTGGATCTAGTCGCGAAGAGACCCAGTACTTC. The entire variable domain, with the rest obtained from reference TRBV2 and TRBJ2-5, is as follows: EPEVTQTPSHQVTQMGQEVILRCVPISNHLYFYWYRQILGQKVEFLVSFYNNEISEKSEIFDDQFSVERPDGSNFTLKIRSTKLEDSAMYFCASSGSSREETQYFGPGTRLLVL.

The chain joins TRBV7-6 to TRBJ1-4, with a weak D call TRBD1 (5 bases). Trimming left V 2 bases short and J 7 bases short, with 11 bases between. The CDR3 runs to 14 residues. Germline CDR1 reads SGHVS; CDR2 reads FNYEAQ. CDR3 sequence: CASSLIGVTEKLFF. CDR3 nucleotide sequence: TGTGCCAGCAGCTTAATAGGGGTAACTGAAAAACTGTTTTTT.

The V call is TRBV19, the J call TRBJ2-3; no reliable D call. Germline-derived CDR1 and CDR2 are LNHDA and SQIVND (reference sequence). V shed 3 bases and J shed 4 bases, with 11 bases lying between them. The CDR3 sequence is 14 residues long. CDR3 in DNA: TGTGCCAGTAGTATGATGTCTAGTTCAGATACGCAGTATTTT. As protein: CASSMMSSSDTQYF.

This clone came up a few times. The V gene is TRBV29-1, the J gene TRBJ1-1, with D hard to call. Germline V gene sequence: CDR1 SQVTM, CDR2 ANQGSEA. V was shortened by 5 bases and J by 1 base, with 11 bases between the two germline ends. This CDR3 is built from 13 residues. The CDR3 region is CSVPKEGNTEAFF. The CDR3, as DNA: TGCAGCGTTCCCAAGGAGGGGAACACTGAAGCTTTCTTT.

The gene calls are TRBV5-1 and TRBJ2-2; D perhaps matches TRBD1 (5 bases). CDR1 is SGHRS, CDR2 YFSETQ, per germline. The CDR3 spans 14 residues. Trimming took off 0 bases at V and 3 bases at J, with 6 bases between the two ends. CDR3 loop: CASSLAGYTGELFF. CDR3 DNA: TGCGCCAGCAGCTTGGCAGGGTACACCGGGGAGCTGTTTTTT.

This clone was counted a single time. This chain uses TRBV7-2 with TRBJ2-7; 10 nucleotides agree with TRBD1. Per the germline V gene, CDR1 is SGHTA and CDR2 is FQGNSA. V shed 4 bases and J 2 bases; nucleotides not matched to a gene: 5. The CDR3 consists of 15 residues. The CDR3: CASSSSDRGAYEQYF. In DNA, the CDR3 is TGTGCCAGCAGCTCATCGGACAGGGGGGCCTACGAGCAGTACTTC.

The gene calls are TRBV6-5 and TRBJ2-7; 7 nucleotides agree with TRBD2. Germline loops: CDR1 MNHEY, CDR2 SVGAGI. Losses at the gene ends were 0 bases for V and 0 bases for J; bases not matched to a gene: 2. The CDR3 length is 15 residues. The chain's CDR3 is CASSYSGTTSYEQYF. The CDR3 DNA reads TGTGCCAGCAGTTACTCCGGGACTACCTCCTACGAGCAGTACTTC.

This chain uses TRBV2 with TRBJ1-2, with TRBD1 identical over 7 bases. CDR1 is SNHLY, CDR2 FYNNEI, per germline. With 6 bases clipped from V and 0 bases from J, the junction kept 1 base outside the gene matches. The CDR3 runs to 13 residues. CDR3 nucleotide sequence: TGTGCCAGCAGCGGACAGGCTAACTATGGCTACACCTTC. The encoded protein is CASSGQANYGYTF.

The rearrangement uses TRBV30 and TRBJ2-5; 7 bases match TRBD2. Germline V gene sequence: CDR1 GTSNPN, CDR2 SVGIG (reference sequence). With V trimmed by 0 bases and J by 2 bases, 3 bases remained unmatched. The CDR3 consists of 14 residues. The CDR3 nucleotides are TGTGCCTGGAGTGTACGGGGGGTTCAAGAGACCCAGTACTTC. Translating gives CAWSVRGVQETQYF.

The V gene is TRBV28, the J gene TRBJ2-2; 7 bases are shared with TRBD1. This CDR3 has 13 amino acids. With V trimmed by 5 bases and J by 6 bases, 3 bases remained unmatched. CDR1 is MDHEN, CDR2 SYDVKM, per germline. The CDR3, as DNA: TGTGCCAGCAGTGCAGGGGGACCCGGGGAGCTGTTTTTT. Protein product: CASSAGGPGELFF.